This T cell receptor (beta chain) comes out of a study of CD8 T cells in ankylosing spondylitis. Study-level points and caveats: Clones linked with disease were CD8+ and fairly uncommon in the peripheral blood. Some of these motif variants have turned up before, in reports on reactive arthritis synovial fluid and blood.

TCRdb ran MiXCR on the 5' RACE reads and lists one entry per CDR3 protein. The sample gives over 110,000 distinct CDR3 sequences, 7% to 9% of which show up once; 6% to 8% is in the top ten. Turning to this clonotype: The antigen remains undetermined.

This CDR3 region has 16 residues. CDR1 and CDR2 (germline): SGHVS, FQNEAQ. Trimming removed 5 bases at V and 0 bases at J, with 14 bases between. The sequenced sample consisted of synovial fluid, either unsorted or a sorted T cell fraction (not recorded which). The receptor comes from a male donor with ankylosing spondylitis. This chain connects TRBV7-8 to TRBJ2-1, with TRBD1 as a possible D gene (6 bases). The CDR3 bases are TGTGCCAGCAGCACCCTTCGAGGGGGCTCCTACAATGAGCAGTTCTTC. Protein sequence: CASSTLRGGSYNEQFF.